This entry is about one T cell receptor (beta chain). Its matching antigen is unknown. TCRdb re-called the 5' RACE reads through MiXCR, storing one row per CDR3 protein. This table has over 150,000 distinct CDR3 sequences, roughly 6.2% appearing once. The sample belongs to a study of T cells after yellow fever vaccination. Study-wide points: Primary-vaccination clones mostly resurfaced post-booster (under 98% CD4, approximately 87% CD8). The bulk population could contribute abundant contaminating clonotypes to FACS-sorted repertoires.

The sample consisted of CD4+ T cells sorted from PBMCs, taken on the day of the first yellow fever vaccination. This TCR came from a man aged 18 to 35 who received the YFV17D yellow fever vaccine.

CDR3 in amino acids: CSASGQGFSGELFF. The CDR3 nucleotides read TGCAGTGCTAGTGGGCAGGGATTCTCCGGGGAGCTGTTTTTT. The rearrangement uses TRBV20-1 and TRBJ2-2, with D perhaps TRBD1 (5 bases). CDR3 length equals 14 residues. V lost 3 bases to trimming and J lost 6 bases, with 14 bases between them. Looked up from germline, CDR1 is DFQATT and CDR2 is SNEGSKA (reference sequence).